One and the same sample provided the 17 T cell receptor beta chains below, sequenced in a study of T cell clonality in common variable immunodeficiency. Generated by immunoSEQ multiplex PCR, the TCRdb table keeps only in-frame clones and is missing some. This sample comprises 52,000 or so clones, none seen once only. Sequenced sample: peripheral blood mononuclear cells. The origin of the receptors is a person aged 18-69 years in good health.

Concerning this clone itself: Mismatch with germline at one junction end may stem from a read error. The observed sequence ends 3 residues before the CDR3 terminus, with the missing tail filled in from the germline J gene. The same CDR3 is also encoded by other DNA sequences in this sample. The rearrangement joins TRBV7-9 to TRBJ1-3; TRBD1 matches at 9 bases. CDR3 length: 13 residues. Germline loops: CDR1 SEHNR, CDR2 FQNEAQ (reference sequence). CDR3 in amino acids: CASSWGQGNTIYF. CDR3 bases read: TGTGCCAGCAGCTGGGGACAGGGAAACACT.

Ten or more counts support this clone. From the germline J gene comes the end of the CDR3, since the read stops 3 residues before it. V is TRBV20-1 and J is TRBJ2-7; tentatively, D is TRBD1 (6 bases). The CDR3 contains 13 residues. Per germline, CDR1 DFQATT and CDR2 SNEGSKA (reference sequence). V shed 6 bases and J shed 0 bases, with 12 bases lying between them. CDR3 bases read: TGCAGTGCACCTACAGGGTCCTCCTACGAG. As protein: CSAPTGSSYE. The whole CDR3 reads CSAPTGSSYEQYF.

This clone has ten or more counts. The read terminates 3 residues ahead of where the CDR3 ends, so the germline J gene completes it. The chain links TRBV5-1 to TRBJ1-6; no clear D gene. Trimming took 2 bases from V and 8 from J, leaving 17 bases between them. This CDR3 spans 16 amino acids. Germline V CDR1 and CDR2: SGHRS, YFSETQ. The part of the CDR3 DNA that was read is TGCGCCAGCAGCTTAGCTCCCTTTGGCGGCCATTCACCC. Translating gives CASSLAPFGGHSP. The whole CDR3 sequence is CASSLAPFGGHSPLHF.

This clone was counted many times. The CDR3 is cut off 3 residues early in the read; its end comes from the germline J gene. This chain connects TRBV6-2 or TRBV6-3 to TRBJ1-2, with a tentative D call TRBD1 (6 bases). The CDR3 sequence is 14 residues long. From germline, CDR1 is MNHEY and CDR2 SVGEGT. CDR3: CASSFEYSQGGYTF. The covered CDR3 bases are TGTGCCAGCAGTTTTGAATACTCGCAGGGGGGC.

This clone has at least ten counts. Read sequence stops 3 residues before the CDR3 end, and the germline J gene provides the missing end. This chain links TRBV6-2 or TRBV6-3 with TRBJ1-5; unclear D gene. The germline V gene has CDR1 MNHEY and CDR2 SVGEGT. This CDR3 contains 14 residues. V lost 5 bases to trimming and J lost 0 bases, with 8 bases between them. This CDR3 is CASSDSYSNQPQHF. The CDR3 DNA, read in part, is TGTGCCAGCAGTGATAGCTATAGCAATCAGCCC.

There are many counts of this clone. The sequenced part of the CDR3 DNA is TGTGCCAGTAGTATCAGCGGGAGGGCCAGGAATGAG. Translation gives CASSISGRARNE. The CDR3 as a whole reads CASSISGRARNEQFF. The rearrangement joins TRBV19 to TRBJ2-1, with 10 bases fitting TRBD2. The sequence runs out 3 residues before the end of the CDR3; the remainder is reconstructed from the germline J gene. Germline CDR1 reads LNHDA; CDR2 reads SQIVND (reference sequence). The CDR3 spans 15 residues. The trim removed 3 bases at V and 7 bases at J, leaving 6 bases unmatched.

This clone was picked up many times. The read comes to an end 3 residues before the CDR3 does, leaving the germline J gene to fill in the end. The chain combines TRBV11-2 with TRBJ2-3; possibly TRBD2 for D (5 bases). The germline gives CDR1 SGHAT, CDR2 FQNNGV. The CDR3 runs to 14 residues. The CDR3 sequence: CASSLDPSSETQYF. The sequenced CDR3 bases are TGTGCCAGCAGCTTAGATCCTAGCTCGGAGACG.

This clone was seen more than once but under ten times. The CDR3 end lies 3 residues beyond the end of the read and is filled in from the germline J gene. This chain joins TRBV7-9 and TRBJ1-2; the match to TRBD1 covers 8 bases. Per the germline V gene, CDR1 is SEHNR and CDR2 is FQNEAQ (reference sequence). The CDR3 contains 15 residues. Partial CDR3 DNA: TGTGCCAGCAGCTTCGGACAGGGCGGGTTCTCGGAC. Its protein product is CASSFGQGGFSD. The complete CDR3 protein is CASSFGQGGFSDYTF.

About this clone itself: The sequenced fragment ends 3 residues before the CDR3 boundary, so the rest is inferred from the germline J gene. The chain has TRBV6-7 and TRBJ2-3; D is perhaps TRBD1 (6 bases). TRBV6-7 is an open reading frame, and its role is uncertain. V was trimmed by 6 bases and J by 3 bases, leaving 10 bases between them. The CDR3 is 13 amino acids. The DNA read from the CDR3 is TGTGCCAGCAGACAGGGTAGGACAGATACG. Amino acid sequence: CASRQGRTDT. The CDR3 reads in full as CASRQGRTDTQYF.

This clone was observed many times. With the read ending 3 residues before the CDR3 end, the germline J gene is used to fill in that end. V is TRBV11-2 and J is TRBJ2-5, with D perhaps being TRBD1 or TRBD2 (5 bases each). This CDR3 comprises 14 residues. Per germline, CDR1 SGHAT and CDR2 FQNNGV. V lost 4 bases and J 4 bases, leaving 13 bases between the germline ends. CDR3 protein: CASSSLQGVETQYF. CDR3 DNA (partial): TGTGCCAGCAGCTCGTTGCAGGGAGTAGAGACC. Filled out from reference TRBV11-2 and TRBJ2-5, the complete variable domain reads EAGVAQSPRYKIIEKRQSVAFWCNPISGHATLYWYQQILGQGPKLLIQFQNNGVVDDSQLPKDRFSAERLKGVDSTLKIQPAKLEDSAVYLCASSSLQGVETQYFGPGTRLLVL.

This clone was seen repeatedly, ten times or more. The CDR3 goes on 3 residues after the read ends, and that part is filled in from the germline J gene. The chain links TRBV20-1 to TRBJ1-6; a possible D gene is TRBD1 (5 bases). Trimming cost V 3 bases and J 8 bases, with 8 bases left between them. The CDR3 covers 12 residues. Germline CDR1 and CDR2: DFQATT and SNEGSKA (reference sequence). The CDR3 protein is CSASEGHSPLHF. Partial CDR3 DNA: TGCAGTGCTAGTGAGGGGCATTCACCC.

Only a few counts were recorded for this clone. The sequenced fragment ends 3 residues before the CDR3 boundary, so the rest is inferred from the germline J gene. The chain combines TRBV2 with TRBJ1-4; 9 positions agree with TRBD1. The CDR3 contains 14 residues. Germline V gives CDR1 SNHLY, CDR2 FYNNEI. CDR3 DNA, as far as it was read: TGTGCCAGCAGTTACGACAGGGGGAATTCACCA. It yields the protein CASSYDRGNSP. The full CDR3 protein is CASSYDRGNSPLFF.

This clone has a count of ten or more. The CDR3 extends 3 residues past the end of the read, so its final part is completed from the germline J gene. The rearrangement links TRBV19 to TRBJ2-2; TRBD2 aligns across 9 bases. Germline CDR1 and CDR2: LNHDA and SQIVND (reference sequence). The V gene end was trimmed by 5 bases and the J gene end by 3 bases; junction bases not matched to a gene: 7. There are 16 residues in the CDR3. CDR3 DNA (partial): TGTGCCAGTAGTCTCCTAGCGGGAAGGGACACCGGGGAG. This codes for CASSLLAGRDTGE. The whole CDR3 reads CASSLLAGRDTGELFF. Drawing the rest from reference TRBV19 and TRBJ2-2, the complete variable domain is DGGITQSPKYLFRKEGQNVTLSCEQNLNHDAMYWYRQDPGQGLRLIYYSQIVNDFQKGDIAEGYSVSREKKESFPLTVTSAQKNPTAFYLCASSLLAGRDTGELFFGEGSRLTVL.

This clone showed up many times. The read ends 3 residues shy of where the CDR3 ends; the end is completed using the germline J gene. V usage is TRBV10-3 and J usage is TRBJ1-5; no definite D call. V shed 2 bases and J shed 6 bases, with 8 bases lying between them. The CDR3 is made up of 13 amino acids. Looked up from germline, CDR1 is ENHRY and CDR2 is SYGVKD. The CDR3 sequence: CAISEDGPQPQHF. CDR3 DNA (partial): TGTGCCATCAGTGAGGATGGCCCTCAGCCC.

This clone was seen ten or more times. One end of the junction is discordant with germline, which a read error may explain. CDR3 sequence reads: CASSVQTGVQETQYF. The DNA read from the CDR3 is TGCGCCAGCAGCGTACAAACAGGGGTTCAAGAGACC. The V and J genes are TRBV4-2 and TRBJ2-5; TRBD1 aligns across 7 bases. Coverage ceases 3 residues before the CDR3 finishes, and the germline J gene fills in the end. Germline CDR1 is LGHNA and CDR2 is YNFKEQ. The CDR3 consists of 15 residues.

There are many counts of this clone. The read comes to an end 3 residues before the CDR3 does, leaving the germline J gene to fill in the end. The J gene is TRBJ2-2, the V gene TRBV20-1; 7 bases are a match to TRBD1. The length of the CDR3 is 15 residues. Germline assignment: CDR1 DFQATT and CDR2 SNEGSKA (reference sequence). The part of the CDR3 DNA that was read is TGCAGCGCCCGGGACAGCTCCGCAACTAATGAAAAG. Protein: CSARDSSATNEK. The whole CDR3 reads CSARDSSATNEKLFF.

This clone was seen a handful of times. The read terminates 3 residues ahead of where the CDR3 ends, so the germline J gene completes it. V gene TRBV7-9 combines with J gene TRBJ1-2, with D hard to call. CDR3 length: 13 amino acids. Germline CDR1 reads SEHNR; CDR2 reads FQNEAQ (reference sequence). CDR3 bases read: TGTGCCAGCAGCTTGGAGGGCTCCTACGAC. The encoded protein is CASSLEGSYD. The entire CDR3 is CASSLEGSYDYTF.